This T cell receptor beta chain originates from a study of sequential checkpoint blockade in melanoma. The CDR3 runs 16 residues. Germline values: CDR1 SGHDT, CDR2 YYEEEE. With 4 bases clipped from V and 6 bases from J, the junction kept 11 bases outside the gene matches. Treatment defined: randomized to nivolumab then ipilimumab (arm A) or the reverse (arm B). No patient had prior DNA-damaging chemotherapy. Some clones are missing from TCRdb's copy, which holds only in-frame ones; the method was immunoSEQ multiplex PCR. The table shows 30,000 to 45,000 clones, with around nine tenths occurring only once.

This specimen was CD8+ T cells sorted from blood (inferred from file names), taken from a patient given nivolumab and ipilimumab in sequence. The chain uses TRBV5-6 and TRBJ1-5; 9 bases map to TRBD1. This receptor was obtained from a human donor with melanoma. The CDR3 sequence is CASSASRTGVSQPQHF. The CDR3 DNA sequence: TGTGCCAGCAGCGCCTCCCGGACAGGGGTCAGTCAGCCCCAGCATTTT.